This T cell receptor (beta chain) originates from a study of blood T cell repertoires in COVID-19. Overall study: Acute and convalescent COVID-19 specimens originated in the United States, Italy and Spain. The analysed material was cDNA or gDNA that came from T cells, B-cell-depleted T cells, or PBMCs.

V gave up 5 bases and J gave up 2 bases; unmatched junction bases: 6. Germline-derived CDR1 and CDR2 are SGHTA and FQGNSA. The CDR3 length is 15 residues. Per the authors' pipeline: Amplification with reference gene primers provided the estimates of nucleated cell counts. Sequencing used immunoSEQ multiplex PCR; TCRdb keeps in-frame clones, though not all of them. V, J and clone size were drawn from that table, and D and trimming were deduced from the DNA. The data show about 150,000 clones, 84% seen once. Sequencing was performed on peripheral blood. The chain links TRBV7-2 to TRBJ2-1, with 7 nucleotides matching TRBD1. The TCR was taken from a man aged 18 to 35 with active or convalescent COVID-19. The CDR3 reads CASSPQGIPYNEQFF. The CDR3 DNA reads as TGTGCCAGCAGCCCACAGGGGATTCCCTACAATGAGCAGTTCTTC.